This passage covers 14 T cell receptor beta chains from one sample sequenced in a study of CD8 T cells in Susac syndrome. An amount of RNA that ranged from roughly 0.45 to 1 ug was reverse transcribed with random hexamers. Each CDR3 protein gets one entry after TCRdb re-called the immunoSEQ multiplex PCR reads with MiXCR. The data show about 140,000 distinct CDR3 sequences, more than 85% seen once. Specimen: CD4+ T cells from PBMCs. The receptors were sampled from a human donor with Susac syndrome.

The CDR3 reads CASSVGGANTGELFF. Written as DNA, the CDR3 is TGTGCCAGCAGTGTCGGGGGTGCGAACACCGGGGAGCTGTTTTTT. The chain has TRBV25-1 and TRBJ2-2; D is perhaps TRBD2 (6 bases). The CDR3 is 15 amino acids. Trimming shortened V by 4 bases and J by 0 bases, and 9 bases separated the two germline ends. The germline CDR1 and CDR2 sequences are MGHDK and SYGVNS.

With respect to this clonotype: Germline is not matched at one junction end, which may reflect a read error. The chain is built from TRBV7-7 and TRBJ2-5; TRBD1 matches at 8 bases. CDR3 size: 18 residues. CDR1 and CDR2 (germline): SSHAT, FNYEAQ (reference sequence). The DNA of the CDR3 is TGTGCTAGCAGCTTTAGGACAGGGCTTTTCCGGCGACAAGAGACCCAGTACTTC. Protein sequence: CASSFRTGLFRRQETQYF.

The chain joins TRBV11-2 to TRBJ1-2; 7 bases map to TRBD1. This CDR3 contains 16 residues. After removal of 5 bases from V and 0 bases from J, the junction contained 9 bases not matched to a gene. Germline CDR1 SGHAT, CDR2 FQNNGV. The CDR3 spells CASSLRTGPANYGYTF. CDR3 nucleotide sequence: TGTGCCAGCAGCCTTCGGACAGGCCCAGCTAACTATGGCTACACCTTC. Based on the CDR3 plus reference TRBV11-2 and TRBJ1-2, the full variable domain is EAGVAQSPRYKIIEKRQSVAFWCNPISGHATLYWYQQILGQGPKLLIQFQNNGVVDDSQLPKDRFSAERLKGVDSTLKIQPAKLEDSAVYLCASSLRTGPANYGYTFGSGTRLTVV.

The V call is TRBV7-2, the J call TRBJ2-3, with D perhaps TRBD2 (5 bases). This CDR3 region has 16 residues. Germline assignment: CDR1 SGHTA and CDR2 FQGNSA. Between the trimmed V and J ends, which lost 2 bases and 0 bases, there was a span of 12 bases. This chain's CDR3 is CASSLRSGPSTDTQYF. CDR3 DNA sequence: TGTGCCAGCAGCTTAAGGAGCGGTCCTAGCACAGATACGCAGTATTTT. Together with reference TRBV7-2 and TRBJ2-3, the CDR3 gives the full variable domain: GAGVSQSPSNKVTEKGKDVELRCDPISGHTALYWYRQSLGQGLEFLIYFQGNSAPDKSGLPSDRFSAERTGGSVSTLTIQRTQQEDSAVYLCASSLRSGPSTDTQYFGPGTRLTVL.

The rearrangement uses TRBV10-3 and TRBJ2-7; D unresolved. The CDR3 totals 13 residues. CDR1 is ENHRY and CDR2 is SYGVKD in the germline V gene. Trimming pared 4 bases from V and 6 bases from J, leaving 13 bases between. The CDR3 sequence: CAISAPLWSEQYF. The CDR3 DNA is TGTGCCATCAGTGCACCGCTATGGAGCGAGCAGTACTTC.

V usage is TRBV30 and J usage is TRBJ1-2; weak D call: TRBD1 (6 bases). The CDR3 loop spans 16 amino acids. Trimming took 3 bases from V and 4 from J, leaving 21 bases between them. Germline V gene sequence: CDR1 GTSNPN, CDR2 SVGIG (reference sequence). CDR3 sequence reads: CAWRHLRAGVGYGYTF. For the CDR3, the DNA is TGTGCCTGGAGGCACCTCAGGGCAGGGGTGGGCTATGGCTACACCTTC.

CDR3 in DNA: TGCAGCGTTGAAGATGGGGGTTACACTGAAGCTTTCTTT. Residues: CSVEDGGYTEAFF. This chain joins TRBV29-1 and TRBJ1-1, with a possible D match to TRBD1 (5 bases). The CDR3 spans 13 residues. V lost 0 bases and J 3 bases, leaving 8 bases between the germline ends. CDR1 and CDR2 (germline): SQVTM, ANQGSEA. Based on the CDR3 plus reference TRBV29-1 and TRBJ1-1, the full variable domain is SAVISQKPSRDICQRGTSLTIQCQVDSQVTMMFWYRQQPGQSLTLIATANQGSEATYESGFVIDKFPISRPNLTFSTLTVSNMSPEDSSIYLCSVEDGGYTEAFFGQGTRLTVV.

V is TRBV6-6 and J is TRBJ2-5; no clear D. Germline V lookup: CDR1 MNHNY, CDR2 SVGAGI (reference sequence). Trimming left V 2 bases short and J 4 bases short, with 11 bases between. The CDR3 loop spans 14 amino acids. CDR3 bases: TGTGCCAGCAGTTACAGTAGCATCGGAGAGACCCAGTACTTC. This codes for CASSYSSIGETQYF.

The chain employs TRBV18 and TRBJ2-3; D not resolved. This CDR3 comprises 12 residues. Germline assignment: CDR1 KGHSH and CDR2 LQKENI. V was shortened by 5 bases and J by 4 bases, with 7 bases between the two germline ends. CDR3 coding DNA: TGTGCCAGCTCAACCCCCCCAGATACGCAGTATTTT. It is translated as CASSTPPDTQYF.

The chain combines TRBV2 with TRBJ2-1; possible D gene TRBD1, 7 bases. CDR3 size: 15 residues. V lost 6 bases and J 9 bases, leaving 21 bases between the germline ends. Germline V gives CDR1 SNHLY, CDR2 FYNNEI. The CDR3 here is CASRGGTVITGEQFF. CDR3 nucleotides: TGTGCCAGCAGGGGCGGGACAGTAATTACTGGTGAGCAGTTCTTC. The entire variable domain, with the rest obtained from reference TRBV2 and TRBJ2-1, is as follows: EPEVTQTPSHQVTQMGQEVILRCVPISNHLYFYWYRQILGQKVEFLVSFYNNEISEKSEIFDDQFSVERPDGSNFTLKIRSTKLEDSAMYFCASRGGTVITGEQFFGPGTRLTVL.

The sample holds a few counts of this clonotype. The chain has TRBV6-6 and TRBJ1-5; D ambiguous. V lost 6 bases, J lost 3 bases, and 12 bases lay in between. CDR3 size: 14 residues. CDR1 and CDR2 from the germline V gene are MNHNY and SVGAGI (reference sequence). The DNA of the CDR3 is TGTGCCAGCAGCCTGACGGTGTCCAATCAGCCCCAGCATTTT. It encodes CASSLTVSNQPQHF.

This chain links TRBV21-1 with TRBJ2-5; TRBD2 was called by the table and not checked on the DNA. TRBV21-1 counts as a pseudogene. This CDR3 is 15 amino acids long. CDR3 nucleotides: TGTGCCAGCAGCCGTCTAGCGGGGGGCGGGGAGACCCAGTACTTC. This sequence encodes CASSRLAGGGETQYF.

The chain recombines TRBV14 with TRBJ2-3; weak D call: TRBD1 (6 bases). With 9 bases removed from V and 3 bases from J, the gap between germline ends came to 22 bases. Germline CDR1 and CDR2: SGHDN and FVKESK. This CDR3 has 16 residues. This chain's CDR3 is CASNWMLRGKTDTQYF. DNA for the CDR3: TGTGCCAGTAATTGGATGTTGAGGGGGAAAACAGATACGCAGTATTTT.

The gene calls are TRBV29-1 and TRBJ1-1; 10 bases are shared with TRBD1. Germline lookup yields CDR1 SQVTM and CDR2 ANQGSEA. Trimming at V came to 7 bases and at J to 0 bases, leaving 11 bases not matched to a gene. This CDR3 region has 16 residues. The DNA of the CDR3 is TGCAGCGGGGGACAGGGGAACTTACACCTGAACACTGAAGCTTTCTTT. It translates to CSGGQGNLHLNTEAFF.